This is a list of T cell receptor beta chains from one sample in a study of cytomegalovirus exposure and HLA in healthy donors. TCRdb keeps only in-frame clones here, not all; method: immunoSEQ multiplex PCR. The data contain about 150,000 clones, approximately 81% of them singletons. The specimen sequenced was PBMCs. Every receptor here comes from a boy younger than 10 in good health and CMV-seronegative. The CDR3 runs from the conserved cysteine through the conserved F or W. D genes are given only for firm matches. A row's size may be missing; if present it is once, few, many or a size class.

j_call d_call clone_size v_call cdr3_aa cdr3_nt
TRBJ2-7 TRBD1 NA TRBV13 CASSIGQGRLYEQYF TGTGCCAGCAGCATCGGACAGGGGCGACTCTACGAGCAGTACTTC
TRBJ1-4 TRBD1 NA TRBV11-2 CASSLGGQAHEKLFF TGTGCCAGCAGCCTTGGGGGACAGGCCCATGAAAAACTGTTTTTT
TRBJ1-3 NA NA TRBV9 CASSAPRRDKGNTIYF TGTGCCAGCAGCGCCCCTCGGAGGGATAAAGGAAACACCATATATTTT
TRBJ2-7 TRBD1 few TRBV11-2 CASRDHRGFYEQYF TGTGCCAGCAGGGATCACAGGGGATTCTACGAGCAGTACTTC
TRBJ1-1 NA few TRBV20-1 CSAEEAFF TGCAGTGCTGAGGAAGCTTTCTTT
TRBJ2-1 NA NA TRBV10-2 CASRSQGYNEQFF TGCGCCAGCAGGTCCCAGGGGTACAATGAGCAGTTCTTC
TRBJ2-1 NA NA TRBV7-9 CASSLDPGNEQFF TGTGCCAGCAGCTTAGATCCAGGCAATGAGCAGTTCTTC
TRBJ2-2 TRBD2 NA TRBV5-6 CASSLAGGLNTGELFF TGTGCCAGCAGCCTGGCGGGGGGGCTGAACACCGGGGAGCTGTTTTTT
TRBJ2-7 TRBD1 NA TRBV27 CASSFGTGIYEQYF TGTGCCAGCAGTTTCGGGACAGGGATCTACGAGCAGTACTTC
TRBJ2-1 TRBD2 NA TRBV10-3 CAISEWGGRAAVDEQFF TGTGCCATCAGTGAGTGGGGCGGGAGGGCCGCGGTCGATGAGCAGTTCTTC
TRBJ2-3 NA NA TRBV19 CASSIVRADTQYF TGTGCCAGTAGTATCGTCCGGGCAGATACGCAGTATTTT
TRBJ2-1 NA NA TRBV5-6 CASSPGLPEGSSYNEQFF TGTGCCAGCAGCCCCGGACTACCGGAAGGGAGCTCCTACAATGAGCAGTTCTTC
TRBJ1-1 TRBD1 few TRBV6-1 CASSDRQGTEAFF TGTGCCAGCAGCGATAGACAGGGCACTGAAGCTTTCTTT
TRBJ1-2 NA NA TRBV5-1 CASSEDDTYGYTF TGCGCCAGCAGCGAGGATGATACCTATGGCTACACCTTC
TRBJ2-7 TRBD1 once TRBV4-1 CASSQMGQGAYEQYF TGCGCCAGCAGCCAGATGGGACAGGGGGCATACGAGCAGTACTTC
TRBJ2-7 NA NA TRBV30 CAWSWGYEQYF TGTGCCTGGAGTTGGGGCTACGAGCAGTACTTC
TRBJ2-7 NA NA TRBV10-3 CASGVAPAYEQYF TGTGCCTCAGGGGTGGCCCCGGCCTACGAGCAGTACTTC
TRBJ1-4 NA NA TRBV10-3 CAISDFGGLVEKLFF TGTGCCATCAGTGACTTCGGAGGGTTGGTAGAAAAACTGTTTTTT
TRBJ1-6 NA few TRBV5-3 CARALEAPHF TGTGCCAGAGCCCTGGAGGCGCCCCACTTT
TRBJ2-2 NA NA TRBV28 CASSWFRGTGELFF TGTGCCAGCAGTTGGTTCCGGGGCACCGGGGAGCTGTTTTTT
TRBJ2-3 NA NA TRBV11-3 CASSLGSGLDTQYF TGTGCCAGCAGCTTAGGATCGGGGTTGGATACGCAGTATTTT
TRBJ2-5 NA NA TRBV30 CAWSVLEYQETQYF TGTGCCTGGAGTGTTTTGGAGTACCAAGAGACCCAGTACTTC
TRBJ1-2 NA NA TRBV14 CASSQRSNGYTF TGTGCCAGCAGCCAACGGTCCAATGGCTACACCTTC
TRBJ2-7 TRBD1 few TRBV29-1 CSVEGGPGQGTYEQYF TGCAGCGTTGAGGGTGGGCCGGGACAGGGAACCTACGAGCAGTACTTC
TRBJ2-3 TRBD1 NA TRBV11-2 CASSPGTGSDTQYF TGTGCCAGCAGCCCCGGGACAGGGTCAGATACGCAGTATTTT
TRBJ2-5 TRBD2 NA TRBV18 CASSPPTSGRGETQYF TGTGCCAGCTCACCGCCGACTAGCGGGAGAGGTGAGACCCAGTACTTC
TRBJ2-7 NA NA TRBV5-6 CASSLGQGLYEQYF TGTGCCAGCAGCTTAGGGCAGGGACTCTACGAGCAGTACTTC
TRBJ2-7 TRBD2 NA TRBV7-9 CASSFLAASGPYEQYF TGTGCCAGCAGCTTCCTGGCGGCTAGCGGACCCTACGAGCAGTACTTC
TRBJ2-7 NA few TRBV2 CASRAGVTYEQYF TGTGCCAGCAGGGCAGGGGTAACGTACGAGCAGTACTTC
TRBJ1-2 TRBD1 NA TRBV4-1 CASSQDNRQGRGYTF TGCGCCAGCAGCCAGGATAACCGACAGGGCCGGGGCTACACCTTC
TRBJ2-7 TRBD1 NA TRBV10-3 CASKGQGAYEQYF TGTGCCAGTAAGGGGCAGGGGGCCTACGAGCAGTACTTC
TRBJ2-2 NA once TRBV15 CATSRGGANGELFF TGTGCCACCAGCAGAGGCGGGGCCAACGGGGAGCTGTTTTTT
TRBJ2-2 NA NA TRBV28 CASRINTGELFF TGTGCCAGCAGAATAAACACCGGGGAGCTGTTTTTT
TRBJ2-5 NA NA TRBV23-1 CASSPISAQYF TGCGCCAGCAGTCCAATATCGGCCCAGTACTTC
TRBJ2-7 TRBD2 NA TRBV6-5 CASSTRGLGSYEQYF TGTGCCAGCAGTACGAGGGGACTAGGCTCCTACGAGCAGTACTTC
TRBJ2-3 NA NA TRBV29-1 CSVGRAGTDTQYF TGCAGCGTCGGCCGCGCGGGGACGGATACGCAGTATTTT
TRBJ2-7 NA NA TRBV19 CASSTSRTSYEQYF TGTGCCAGTAGTACTAGCAGGACGTCCTACGAGCAGTACTTC
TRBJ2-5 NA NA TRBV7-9 CASSLLGGETQYF TGTGCCAGCAGCTTACTCGGAGGAGAGACCCAGTACTTC
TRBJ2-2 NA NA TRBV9 CASSAGQKRAGELFF TGTGCCAGCAGCGCGGGACAGAAGCGGGCCGGGGAGCTGTTTTTT
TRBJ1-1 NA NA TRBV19 CASRSRVGNTEAFF TGTGCCAGTAGGAGCAGGGTTGGGAACACTGAAGCTTTCTTT
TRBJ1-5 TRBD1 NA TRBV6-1 CASSESRTGGPWVGSNQPQHF TGTGCCAGCAGTGAAAGTAGGACAGGGGGCCCGTGGGTGGGTAGCAATCAGCCCCAGCATTTT
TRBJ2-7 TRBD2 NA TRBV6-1 CASSIGLAYEQYF TGTGCCAGCAGTATTGGACTAGCCTACGAGCAGTACTTC
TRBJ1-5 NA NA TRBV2 CASQRDTASQPQHF TGTGCCAGCCAACGGGACACTGCGTCTCAGCCCCAGCATTTT
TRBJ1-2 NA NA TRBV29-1 CSVEERVQGHGTYGYTF TGCAGCGTTGAAGAAAGGGTCCAGGGACACGGAACCTATGGCTACACCTTC
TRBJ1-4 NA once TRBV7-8 CASSYYIGQSRPATNEKLFF TGTGCCAGCAGCTATTACATCGGACAGTCTAGACCCGCAACTAATGAAAAACTGTTTTTT
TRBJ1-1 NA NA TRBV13 CASSLPGLNTEAFF TGTGCCAGCAGCTTACCAGGATTGAACACTGAAGCTTTCTTT
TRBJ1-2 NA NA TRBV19 CASSILVPGVRTGYGYTF TGTGCCAGTAGTATATTGGTACCCGGTGTGAGGACGGGATATGGCTACACCTTC